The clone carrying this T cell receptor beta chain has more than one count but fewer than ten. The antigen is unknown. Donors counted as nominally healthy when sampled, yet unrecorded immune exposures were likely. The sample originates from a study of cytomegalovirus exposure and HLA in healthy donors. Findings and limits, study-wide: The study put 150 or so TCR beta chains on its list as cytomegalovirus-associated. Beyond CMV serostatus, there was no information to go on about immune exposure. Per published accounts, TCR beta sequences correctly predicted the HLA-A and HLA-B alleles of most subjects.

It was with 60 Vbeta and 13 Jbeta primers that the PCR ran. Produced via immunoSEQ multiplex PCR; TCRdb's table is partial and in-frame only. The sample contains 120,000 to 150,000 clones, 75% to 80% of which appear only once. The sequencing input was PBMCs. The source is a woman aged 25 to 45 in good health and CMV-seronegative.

CDR3 amino acids: CASRDRGTAYGYTF. CDR3 DNA: TGTGCCAGTCGGGACAGGGGTACGGCCTATGGCTACACCTTC. This chain uses TRBV19 with TRBJ1-2; 10 nucleotides align to TRBD1. The J segment lost 4 bases and the V segment lost 8 bases, leaving 7 bases of the junction unmatched. Per the germline V gene, CDR1 is LNHDA and CDR2 is SQIVND (reference sequence). The CDR3 extends over 14 amino acids.